This T cell receptor beta chain comes out of a study of control samples from healthy donors and cancer patients. The protocol was immunoSEQ multiplex PCR, while the TCRdb copy is restricted to in-frame clones and leaves out a portion. In the table there are about 190,000 clones, 90% to 95% of which are singletons. CDR3 length equals 13 residues. The ends were cut back, 8 bases at V and 2 bases at J, with 11 bases in the middle. CDR1 is SGHTA and CDR2 is FQGNSA in the germline V gene. This clone was observed a single time. The sample was blood. The chain joins TRBV7-2 to TRBJ2-3; D unresolved. This TCR came from a man aged 25-45 years in good health. CDR3 amino acids: CASGLGNTDTQYF. CDR3 in DNA: TGTGCCAGCGGCCTGGGGAACACAGATACGCAGTATTTT.